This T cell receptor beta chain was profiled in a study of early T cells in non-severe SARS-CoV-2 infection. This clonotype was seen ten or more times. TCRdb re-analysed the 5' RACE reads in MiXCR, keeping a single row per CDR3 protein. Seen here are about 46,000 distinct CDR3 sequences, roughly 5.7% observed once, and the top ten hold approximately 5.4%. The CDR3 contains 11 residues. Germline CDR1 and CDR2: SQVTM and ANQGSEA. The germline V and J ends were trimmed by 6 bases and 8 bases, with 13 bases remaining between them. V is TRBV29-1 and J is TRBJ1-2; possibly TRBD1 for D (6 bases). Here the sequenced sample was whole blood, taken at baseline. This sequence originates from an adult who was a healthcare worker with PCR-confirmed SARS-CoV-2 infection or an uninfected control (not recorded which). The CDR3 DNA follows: TGCAGCGTAGCAACAGGGAGGGGCTACACCTTC. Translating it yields CSVATGRGYTF.